Below, 13 T cell receptor beta chains from the same sample are listed, as sequenced in a study of shared clonotypes between healthy human individuals (dated by TCRdb to 2019 to 2021). Library preparation used the immunoSEQ multiplex PCR assay. The immuneACCESS repertoire file appears here via TCRdb, limited to in-frame rearrangements. These files lack a portion of the clones; in checked studies, under half of the deficit traces to unresolved V genes, and the cause of the others is not known. The sample records about 2.4 million clones, approximately 94% of which are singletons. The ten largest clones capture more than 0.35% of the sample. Specimen: naive CD4+ T cells from PBMCs. The sample's cell subset or site label, in plain terms: CD45RA+ positively selected. These receptors all come from a man between 18 and 35 years old in good health. Some clones in this sample may be carry-over from other donors' samples.

This chain uses TRBV2 with TRBJ2-7; tentatively, D is TRBD1 (8 bases). Germline CDR1 and CDR2: SNHLY and FYNNEI. CDR3 length equals 16 residues. The V and J ends lost 7 bases and 1 base respectively, with 20 bases between them. CDR3 region: CASTERGDRRSYEQYF. In DNA form, the CDR3 reads TGTGCCAGCACCGAACGGGGGGACAGGCGGTCCTACGAGCAGTACTTC.

V and J are TRBV5-1 and TRBJ2-5, with D tentatively TRBD1 (6 bases). Deletions cut 4 bases from V and 3 bases from J, with 16 bases between. The length of the CDR3 is 15 residues. CDR1 and CDR2 from the germline V gene are SGHRS and YFSETQ. CDR3 nucleotides: TGCGCCAGCAGCCAGCTAGGCAGGGGAGAAGAGACCCAGTACTTC. This sequence encodes CASSQLGRGEETQYF. The complete variable domain, with remaining parts taken from reference TRBV5-1 and TRBJ2-5, reads KAGVTQTPRYLIKTRGQQVTLSCSPISGHRSVSWYQQTPGQGLQFLFEYFSETQRNKGNFPGRFSGRQFSNSRSEMNVSTLELGDSALYLCASSQLGRGEETQYFGPGTRLLVL.

This chain uses TRBV5-1 with TRBJ2-2, with D maybe TRBD2 (6 bases). The V and J ends lost 3 bases and 5 bases respectively, with 20 bases between them. Germline V gene lookup returns CDR1 SGHRS and CDR2 YFSETQ. The CDR3 has 17 residues. The CDR3 is CASSSTSAGLVTGELFF. The DNA for the CDR3 is TGCGCCAGCAGCTCCACCAGTGCGGGACTTGTAACCGGGGAGCTGTTTTTT.

The chain combines TRBV5-1 with TRBJ2-2; 9 nucleotides match TRBD2. This CDR3 region has 16 residues. The V and J ends lost 4 bases and 9 bases, in that order; junction bases with no gene match: 13. Germline-derived CDR1 and CDR2 are SGHRS and YFSETQ. CDR3 sequence: CASSPTLAGTLRELFF. The CDR3 DNA is TGCGCCAGCAGCCCTACCCTAGCGGGAACACTCAGGGAGCTGTTTTTT.

The chain employs TRBV28 and TRBJ1-5; a weak D match, TRBD1 (5 bases). Per the germline V gene, CDR1 is MDHEN and CDR2 is SYDVKM. Trimming stripped 10 bases from V and 5 bases from J, with 12 bases between. This CDR3 has 12 residues. In DNA form, the CDR3 reads TGTGCCACCACAGGAAGCCATCAGCCCCAGCATTTT. The encoded protein is CATTGSHQPQHF.

In DNA, the CDR3 is TGTGCCAGTTCTATGGCGGGAATACCCAATGAGCAGTTCTTC. As protein: CASSMAGIPNEQFF. The rearrangement joins TRBV28 to TRBJ2-1, with TRBD2 as a possible D gene (6 bases). CDR3 size: 14 residues. Germline V gene data show CDR1 as MDHEN and CDR2 as SYDVKM. The V end was cut by 9 bases, the J end by 6 bases, with 18 bases between.

The chain is built from TRBV5-6 and TRBJ2-7; maybe TRBD2 (5 bases). Germline V gene sequence: CDR1 SGHDT, CDR2 YYEEEE. Deletions cut 2 bases from V and 3 bases from J, with 12 bases between. The CDR3 covers 14 residues. The CDR3 protein is CASSFLSRDYEQYF. CDR3 nucleotide sequence: TGTGCCAGCAGCTTTTTGTCTCGGGACTACGAGCAGTACTTC.

The CDR3 loop reads CASSSGGPTFEAFF. DNA for the CDR3: TGTGCCAGCAGCTCTGGCGGCCCCACCTTTGAAGCTTTCTTT. This chain uses TRBV28 with TRBJ1-1, with D unresolved. Germline V gene sequence: CDR1 MDHEN, CDR2 SYDVKM. The CDR3 is made up of 14 amino acids. Trimming shortened V by 6 bases and J by 7 bases, and 18 bases separated the two germline ends.

This clone was observed once. The CDR3 is CASSSGQGYYEQYF. DNA of the CDR3: TGTGCCAGTAGTTCGGGACAGGGATATTACGAGCAGTACTTC. This chain uses TRBV19 with TRBJ2-7, with 9 bases identical to TRBD1. The CDR3 has 14 residues. The V gene's germline CDR1 is LNHDA and CDR2 SQIVND (reference sequence). The trim removed 5 bases at V and 4 bases at J, leaving 6 bases unmatched.

This chain links TRBV7-9 with TRBJ1-3, with D possibly TRBD1 on 5 matching bases. The CDR3 contains 14 residues. Trimming removed 4 bases at V and 4 bases at J, with 11 bases between. Germline loops: CDR1 SEHNR, CDR2 FQNEAQ (reference sequence). In DNA, the CDR3 is TGTGCCAGCAGCTGGGGGAGCTTCGGAAACACCATATATTTT. As protein: CASSWGSFGNTIYF.

This rearrangement joins TRBV18 to TRBJ1-1; 8 bases are a match to TRBD1. The J segment lost 4 bases and the V segment lost 4 bases, leaving 8 bases of the junction unmatched. CDR3 length equals 15 residues. CDR1 is KGHSH and CDR2 is LQKENI in the germline V gene. DNA for the CDR3: TGTGCCAGCTCACAAAATCAGGGGGCCGGCACTGAAGCTTTCTTT. Its translation: CASSQNQGAGTEAFF.

This clone occurred a few times. The chain combines TRBV18 with TRBJ2-7, with D perhaps matching TRBD1 or TRBD2 (5 bases each). The length of the CDR3 is 14 residues. Looked up from germline, CDR1 is KGHSH and CDR2 is LQKENI. Trimming left V 8 bases short and J 3 bases short, with 17 bases between. The CDR3 DNA reads as TGTGCCAGCCCAGGCCGGGACCCACACTACGAGCAGTACTTC. Protein product: CASPGRDPHYEQYF.

The V call is TRBV7-2, the J call TRBJ2-7, with 15 positions matching TRBD2. Germline assignment: CDR1 SGHTA and CDR2 FQGNSA. This CDR3 has 15 residues. J gave up 5 bases and V 4 bases, and 3 bases lay outside the gene matches. As DNA, the CDR3 is TGTGCCAGCAGCTCTGGACTAGCGGGAGGGCACGAGCAGTACTTC. Protein product: CASSSGLAGGHEQYF.